The entry below describes one T cell receptor beta chain. Its target antigen remains unknown. Within one base of it there is no much larger clone, and no base qualities were kept. Trimming takes 5 bases off V and 3 bases off J; junction bases not matched to a gene: 5. The cysteine opens and the phenylalanine closes a CDR3 of 15 amino acids. Left in the record is the CDR3 DNA by itself, 45 bases read in frame from the first base. The germline V gene yields SGHAT for CDR1 and FQNNGV for CDR2. These data originate in a study of beta chain features in type 1 diabetes (dated by TCRdb to 2017 to 2018). For the study in its entirety: Mean age, gender distribution, total cell number and subset yield were not different between patients and healthy donors. Across all samples, fewer than 110,000,000 sorted cells were examined, and cell number per subset correlated strongly with RNA yield. In the study, TCRB repertoires of sorted circulating CD4+ T cell subsets from recently diagnosed type 1 diabetes patients were compared with those of matched healthy donors. Whereas all 30 or so donors provided naive and central memory subsets, regulatory and stem cell-like memory subsets were isolated from just 8 patients and about 8 healthy donors.

Each donor gave one peripheral blood draw, roughly 0.11 L on average, collected into heparinised tubes. Naive, central memory, regulatory and stem cell-like memory CD4+ T cells were sorted on a BD FACSAria II using a panel including CD45RO, CCR7, CD25, CD127, CD95 and CD27. A purity above 98% was achieved for all sorted populations. PBMCs were isolated right away by Lymphoprep density gradient centrifugation and were stained directly, without culture. To minimize batch effects, samples were stained and sorted in pairs, one healthy donor with one patient per experiment. The High Capacity cDNA Reverse Transcription Kit was used to reverse transcribe all of the isolated RNA, meaning that expressed TCRB transcripts were what got sequenced. Deep immunoSEQ sequencing was applied to naive, central memory and regulatory T cell samples, giving an average of about 3.57 million total reads per sample. Sorted cells were lysed in RLT buffer and RNA was extracted with DNase-treated RNeasy Micro or Mini kits, depending on cell number. To prevent cross-contamination, every cell subset was processed on its own, while patient and healthy donor samples were processed together. TCRB sequences were amplified from cDNA with the immunoSEQ multiplex PCR, producing 87-bp fragments spanning the CDR3 region. Sequencing of the amplicons was done on the Illumina HiSeq platform. The study's processing was this. PCR bias was computationally corrected using synthetic template baselines, reads within Hamming distance 2 were collapsed, and singletons that could not be merged were discarded. Reads were aligned to IMGT to assign V, D and J genes, CDR3 length, and insertions or deletions at six rearrangement sites. Clonotype counts were normalized to sorted cell number within each subset before computing true diversity and Gini coefficients with the tcR R package. The overlap coefficient, calculated on TCRB nucleotide sequences, was used to quantify repertoire sharing. As a proxy for the pre-selection repertoire, out-of-frame TCRB sequences from naive cells were analyzed. The table was pulled from immuneACCESS by TCRdb, which kept in-frame rearrangements only. Such tables lose some clones; where checked, under half of the loss comes from unresolved V genes, and the rest has no known cause. V, J and clone size reflect that table, while D and trimming were determined from the DNA. This sample gives approximately 380,000 clones in total; about 16% of them show up just once. The top ten hold 0.019% of the sample.

Results the study describes overall, beyond this receptor: At VDJ recombination sites, type 1 diabetes patients had fewer insertions and more deleted nucleotides, which implies abnormalities in thymic rearrangement. PCR may preferentially amplify shorter templates, but because patient and control samples were amplified and corrected together, any resulting skew would affect both groups equally. A moderate but significant shortening of TCRB CDR3 length was observed in type 1 diabetes patients in all four CD4+ subsets. Naive, central memory and regulatory TCRB repertoires appeared to be more similar among patients than among healthy donors. Sequencing cDNA rather than genomic DNA could over-represent highly expressing activated cells, although activation and CD3 levels did not differ between groups. Only small numbers of individuals were included in the HLA sub-analyses, which left unresolved whether HLA type had any influence on TCRB rearrangement.

This chain joins TRBV11-2 to TRBJ2-3, with 10 bases matching TRBD1. The sample taken for sequencing was naive CD4+ T cells from blood. The cell subset or site label, as the study defines it: true naive CD4+ T cells. The origin of this receptor is a woman aged 18-29 years in good health. The nucleotide sequence is TGTGCCAGCAGCCCCGGGACAGGGGTTACAGATACGCAGTATTTT. Its protein product is CASSPGTGVTDTQYF.